The 8 T cell receptor beta chains reported below all come from one sample, sequenced in a study of T cells expressing NK-cell markers. For each CDR3 protein, TCRdb gives one entry from its re-call of the 5' RACE reads, without DNA. Reported are over 350,000 distinct CDR3 sequences; the ten largest clones contain 9.5% to 12%. Sequenced: blood T cells: a sorted CD56 or NKG2C T cell subset, CD4+ or CD8+ T cells, or bulk PBMC T cells (not recorded which). The origin of the receptors is a woman between 50 and 59 years old in good health.

The chain links TRBV11-2 to TRBJ1-1; absent DNA, TCRdb's TRBD1 call cannot be checked. CDR3 length: 17 amino acids. The germline CDR1 and CDR2 sequences are SGHAT and FQNNGV. This chain's CDR3 is CASSLGKGAKGGTEAFF.

The rearrangement joins TRBV3-1 to TRBJ2-3; without DNA, the TCRdb call of TRBD2 cannot be checked. The germline gives CDR1 LGHDT, CDR2 YNNKEL (reference sequence). The CDR3 runs 15 residues. CDR3 sequence reads: CASSQEGSGLDTQYF.

The chain has TRBV20-1 and TRBJ1-4. The germline V gene encodes CDR1 DFQATT and CDR2 SNEGSKA (reference sequence). The CDR3 extends over 15 amino acids. The CDR3 sequence is CSALPPRRGGEKLFF.

This sequence joins TRBV7-2 and TRBJ2-1; the D call from TCRdb, TRBD1, cannot be confirmed without DNA. The CDR3 has 14 amino acids. CDR1 and CDR2 from the germline V gene are SGHTA and FQGNSA. The CDR3 sequence: CASSLGGGTGEQFF.

The chain employs TRBV9 and TRBJ2-3; TCRdb lists TRBD2, though no DNA is available to test this call. Germline V CDR1 and CDR2: SGDLS, YYNGEE. The CDR3 runs to 20 residues. The CDR3 spells CASSVVHSGGLAGARDTQYF.

This chain joins TRBV7-8 and TRBJ2-3. The CDR3 totals 14 residues. CDR1 SGHVS and CDR2 FQNEAQ come from the germline V gene. The CDR3 loop is CASRIGINTDTQYF.

The V and J genes are TRBV28 and TRBJ2-4; the D call of TRBD2 rests on TCRdb alone, since no DNA is present to check it. The CDR3 consists of 18 residues. Germline lookup yields CDR1 MDHEN and CDR2 SYDVKM. Here the CDR3 reads CASSPGLAGGTAKNIQYF.

This chain uses TRBV24-1 with TRBJ2-2; checking the TCRdb D call of TRBD1 is not possible without DNA. This CDR3 comprises 16 residues. Germline CDR1 is KGHDR and CDR2 is SFDVKD. This CDR3 reads CATKAPGQQNTGELFF.